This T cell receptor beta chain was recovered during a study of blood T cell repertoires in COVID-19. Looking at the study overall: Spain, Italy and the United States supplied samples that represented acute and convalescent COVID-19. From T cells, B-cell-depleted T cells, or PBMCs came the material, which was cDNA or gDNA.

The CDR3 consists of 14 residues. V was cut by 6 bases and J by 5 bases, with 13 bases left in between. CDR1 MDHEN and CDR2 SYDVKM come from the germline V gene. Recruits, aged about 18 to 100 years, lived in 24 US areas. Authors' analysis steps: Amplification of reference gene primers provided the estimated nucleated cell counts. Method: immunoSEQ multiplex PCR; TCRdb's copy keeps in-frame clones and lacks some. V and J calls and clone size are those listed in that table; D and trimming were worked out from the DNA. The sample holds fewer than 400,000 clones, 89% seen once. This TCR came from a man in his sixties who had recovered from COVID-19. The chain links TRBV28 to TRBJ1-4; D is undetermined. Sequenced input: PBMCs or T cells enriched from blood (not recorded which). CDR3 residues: CASSPPTRNEKLFF. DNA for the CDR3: TGTGCCAGCAGCCCCCCAACACGCAATGAAAAACTGTTTTTT.